Each of the 16 T cell receptor beta chains below was sequenced from the same sample in a study of shared clonotypes between healthy human individuals. Only in-frame clones appear in the TCRdb table, and some are missing; sequencing was by immunoSEQ multiplex PCR. There are some 2.1 million clones in the sample; about 94% occur only once, and more than 0.95% lies in the top ten. It was CD45RO-negative cells, positively selected for CCR7, that made up naive CD8 cells, with terminally differentiated effector memory CD45RA+ cells excluded. Source material: naive CD8+ T cells sorted from blood. Receptors were obtained from a man between 18 and 35 years old in good health.

In its sample, this clone was seen once. The V call is TRBV4-1, the J call TRBJ2-7, with 8 bases identical to TRBD2. After removal of 0 bases from V and 4 bases from J, the junction contained 11 bases not matched to a gene. There are 17 residues in the CDR3. Germline CDR1 reads MGHRA; CDR2 reads YSYEKL. CDR3 loop: CASSQDWAGGPTYEQYF. The CDR3, as DNA: TGCGCCAGCAGCCAAGATTGGGCGGGGGGTCCTACTTACGAGCAGTACTTC.

The chain employs TRBV27 and TRBJ2-1, with 10 nucleotides matching TRBD2. The CDR3 runs 15 residues. V gave up 4 bases and J gave up 5 bases; unmatched junction bases: 5. Germline values: CDR1 MNHEY, CDR2 SMNVEV (reference sequence). CDR3 protein: CASSSAGGPHNEQFF. CDR3 nucleotide sequence: TGTGCCAGCAGTTCAGCGGGAGGGCCCCACAATGAGCAGTTCTTC.

This clone was recorded only once. The rearrangement links TRBV30 to TRBJ1-1; D is ambiguous. Germline V lookup: CDR1 GTSNPN, CDR2 SVGIG (reference sequence). The CDR3 loop spans 13 amino acids. The V end was cut by 5 bases, the J end by 1 base, with 11 bases between. The CDR3 nucleotides read TGTGCCTGGGGGCTGGAGGCGAACACTGAAGCTTTCTTT. It translates to CAWGLEANTEAFF.

The rearrangement links TRBV6-6 to TRBJ1-4; D is ambiguous. Per the germline V gene, CDR1 is MNHNY and CDR2 is SVGAGI (reference sequence). Trimming took off 2 bases at V and 0 bases at J, with 4 bases between the two ends. CDR3 length equals 14 residues. CDR3 loop: CASSYAATNEKLFF. The CDR3 nucleotides are TGTGCCAGCAGTTACGCTGCAACTAATGAAAAACTGTTTTTT.

The chain uses TRBV28 and TRBJ2-4, with unresolved D. Germline V gene lookup returns CDR1 MDHEN and CDR2 SYDVKM. The CDR3 is 11 residues long. Trimming removed 6 bases from V and 11 bases from J, with 11 bases in between. The chain's CDR3 is CASSAWGFQYF. CDR3 nucleotides: TGTGCCAGCAGCGCTTGGGGTTTTCAGTACTTC.

The CDR3 DNA reads as TGTGCCAGTAGTAAAACCAGGGGGGACAAAGGCAATCAGCCCCAGCATTTT. Translated, it gives CASSKTRGDKGNQPQHF. V gene TRBV19 combines with J gene TRBJ1-5, with 7 bases matching TRBD1. The CDR3 has 17 amino acids. Trimming took 4 bases from V and 2 from J; bases not matched to a gene: 11. Germline V CDR1 and CDR2: LNHDA, SQIVND (reference sequence).

V usage is TRBV6-5 and J usage is TRBJ2-2, with TRBD1 matching 8 bases. Germline CDR1 is MNHEY and CDR2 is SVGAGI. After removal of 4 bases from V and 6 bases from J, the junction contained 4 bases not matched to a gene. The CDR3 covers 14 residues. The CDR3 nucleotides read TGTGCCAGCAGTTGGCAGGGGGCCGCCGGGGAGCTGTTTTTT. Its translation is CASSWQGAAGELFF.

The chain carries TRBV30 and TRBJ1-1; no clear D. CDR1 and CDR2 (germline): GTSNPN, SVGIG (reference sequence). V was pared by 3 bases and J by 0 bases, with 8 bases between. This CDR3 spans 13 amino acids. CDR3 in amino acids: CAWSITMNTEAFF. CDR3 in DNA: TGTGCCTGGAGCATCACAATGAACACTGAAGCTTTCTTT.

The V gene is TRBV10-1, the J gene TRBJ1-1; D is uncertain. The V end lost 3 bases, the J end lost 5 bases, and 10 bases lay between the germline ends. Germline V gene sequence: CDR1 WNHNN, CDR2 SYGVQD (reference sequence). The CDR3 extends over 13 amino acids. Written as DNA, the CDR3 is TGCGCCAGCAGTGATAAGGGAAGGACTGAAGCTTTCTTT. It encodes CASSDKGRTEAFF.

V usage is TRBV2 and J usage is TRBJ2-1; D uncertain. Germline loops: CDR1 SNHLY, CDR2 FYNNEI. The CDR3 runs to 13 residues. V gave up 3 bases and J gave up 3 bases, with 6 bases separating them. This chain's CDR3 is CASSDEIYNEQFF. CDR3 nucleotides: TGTGCCAGCAGTGACGAGATCTACAATGAGCAGTTCTTC.

The V gene is TRBV6-5, the J gene TRBJ2-2; D unresolved. Trimming shortened V by 5 bases and J by 4 bases, and 14 bases separated the two germline ends. Germline V gene data show CDR1 as MNHEY and CDR2 as SVGAGI. This CDR3 has 15 residues. CDR3 nucleotide sequence: TGTGCCAGCAGTCAATACTCCCAACCCACCGGGGAGCTGTTTTTT. Protein sequence: CASSQYSQPTGELFF.

V and J are TRBV27 and TRBJ2-1; tentative D call: TRBD2 (6 bases). This CDR3 is 12 amino acids long. Germline V CDR1 and CDR2: MNHEY, SMNVEV (reference sequence). V shed 4 bases and J shed 12 bases, with 13 bases lying between them. CDR3 in amino acids: CASSSPGTLQFF. In nucleotides, the CDR3 is TGTGCCAGCAGTTCCCCTGGGACTCTGCAGTTCTTC.

This chain connects TRBV2 to TRBJ2-3, with D uncertain. Germline V gene data show CDR1 as SNHLY and CDR2 as FYNNEI. V lost 7 bases, J lost 0 bases, and 20 bases lay in between. This CDR3 comprises 17 residues. The CDR3 sequence is CASTVGRADASTDTQYF. The CDR3 DNA follows: TGTGCCAGCACGGTGGGCCGGGCAGATGCTAGCACAGATACGCAGTATTTT.

This sequence joins TRBV27 and TRBJ2-7, with D possibly TRBD2 on 7 matching bases. This CDR3 contains 17 residues. Looked up from germline, CDR1 is MNHEY and CDR2 is SMNVEV (reference sequence). The germline V and J ends were trimmed by 7 bases and 3 bases, with 25 bases remaining between them. The CDR3 spells CASTLVSVGGPIYEQYF. CDR3 sequence (DNA): TGTGCCAGCACCTTGGTCTCAGTCGGGGGGCCAATCTACGAGCAGTACTTC.

V and J are TRBV27 and TRBJ1-2; TRBD1 agrees at 7 bases. Germline V gene sequence: CDR1 MNHEY, CDR2 SMNVEV (reference sequence). With V trimmed by 8 bases and J by 4 bases, 7 bases remained unmatched. This CDR3 is 13 amino acids long. Here the CDR3 reads CASGDRLPYGYTF. The CDR3 coding sequence is TGTGCCAGCGGGGACAGACTTCCCTATGGCTACACCTTC.

CDR3 coding DNA: TGTGCCCAAACCTCAGCCCAGTACTTC. This translates into CAQTSAQYF. V and J are TRBV11-3 and TRBJ2-5; D uncertain. CDR1 is SGHNT, CDR2 YENEEA, per germline. The V gene lost 11 bases and the J gene lost 9 bases, with 10 bases spanning the gap. The CDR3 is 9 residues long.